This T cell receptor beta chain was found in a study of PD-L1 blockade in urothelial cancer. Study-level information: Blood gave a median about 140,000 T cells. General study results and limits: Lower than median blood TCR clonality before treatment predicted better survival.

To note about this clone: What it recognizes is unknown.

Time point specified: pretreatment peripheral blood. Sample numbers ranged from 1 to 8 per patient, encompassing pretreatment and on-treatment collections. In germline, CDR1 is MGHRA, CDR2 YSYEKL. V dropped 4 bases and J dropped 5; count of bases not matched to a gene: 6. This CDR3 region has 15 residues. Using immunoSEQ multiplex PCR, the repertoire was profiled, and TCRdb retains in-frame clones only, with some absent. The sample gives approximately 41,000 clones, 70% to 90% of which show up once; approximately 14% is in the top ten. The rearrangement links TRBV4-1 to TRBJ2-3; 10 bases are a match to TRBD2. The TCR originated in a man older than 75 with urothelial cancer. The input for sequencing was PBMCs, taken around atezolizumab (anti-PD-L1) treatment. CDR3 residues: CASSLSSGGKDTQYF. CDR3 bases: TGCGCCAGCAGCCTTTCTAGCGGGGGTAAAGATACGCAGTATTTT.